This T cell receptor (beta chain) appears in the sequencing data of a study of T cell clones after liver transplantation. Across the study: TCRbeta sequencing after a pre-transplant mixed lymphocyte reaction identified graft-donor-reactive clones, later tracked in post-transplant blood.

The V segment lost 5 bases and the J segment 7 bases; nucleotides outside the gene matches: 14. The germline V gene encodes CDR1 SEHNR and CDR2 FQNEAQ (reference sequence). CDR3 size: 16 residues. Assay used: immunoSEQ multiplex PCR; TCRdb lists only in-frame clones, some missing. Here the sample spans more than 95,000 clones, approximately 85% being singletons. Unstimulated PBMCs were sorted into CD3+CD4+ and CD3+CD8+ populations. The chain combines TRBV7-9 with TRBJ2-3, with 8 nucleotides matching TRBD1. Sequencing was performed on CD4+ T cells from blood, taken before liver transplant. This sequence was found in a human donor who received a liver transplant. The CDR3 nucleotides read TGTGCCAGCAGCCCAGGGACAGGCGGAATGAGTAATACGCAGTATTTT. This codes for CASSPGTGGMSNTQYF.